These T cell receptor beta chains were read from a single sample in a study of blood T cell repertoires in COVID-19. Assay: immunoSEQ multiplex PCR; the TCRdb copy retains only in-frame clones and omits some. Of around 280,000 clones in the sample, roughly 86% are singletons; the top ten hold approximately 10%. Sequencing input: peripheral blood. These TCRs come from a woman in her twenties or thirties with COVID-19, enrolled during active disease. Both conserved end residues are part of each CDR3. Fields, in order: clone size, D gene, V gene, J gene, CDR3 DNA, CDR3 protein. A D gene is named only where the DNA matches it firmly. Rows may omit the clone size; those that give it use once, few, many or a size class.

size: NA
D: TRBD1
V: TRBV4-1
J: TRBJ1-4
DNA: TGCGCCAGCAGCCCGACAGGGGTGAATGAAAAACTGTTTTTT
CDR3: CASSPTGVNEKLFF

size: NA
D: NA
V: TRBV27
J: TRBJ1-4
DNA: TGTGCCAGCAGCAGGGTATCCGAAAAACTGTTTTTT
CDR3: CASSRVSEKLFF

size: once
D: NA
V: TRBV28
J: TRBJ1-5
DNA: TGTGCCAGCAGCCTCGCAGCAGGGGCAAATCAGCCCCAGCATTTT
CDR3: CASSLAAGANQPQHF

size: NA
D: TRBD1
V: TRBV3-1/TRBV3-2
J: TRBJ1-3
DNA: TGTGCCAGCAGCCAGACCTCGACAGGGATCGGAAACACCATATATTTT
CDR3: CASSQTSTGIGNTIYF

size: NA
D: NA
V: TRBV5-4
J: TRBJ2-7
DNA: TGTGCCAGCAGCTTCTCGCCCGGGAGAGTGGACGAGCAGTACTTC
CDR3: CASSFSPGRVDEQYF

size: once
D: TRBD1
V: TRBV30
J: TRBJ2-1
DNA: TGTGCCTGGACCCCCGGGACAGGAGGTTTGGATGAGCAGTTCTTC
CDR3: CAWTPGTGGLDEQFF

size: NA
D: NA
V: TRBV6-5
J: TRBJ2-5
DNA: TGTGCCAGCAGCTTCAACCGGGGGGCCGAGGAGACCCAGTACTTC
CDR3: CASSFNRGAEETQYF

size: NA
D: NA
V: TRBV6-5
J: TRBJ2-7
DNA: TGTGCCAGCAGCTTACATTGGGGCCTGGCCTACGAGCAGTACTTC
CDR3: CASSLHWGLAYEQYF

size: NA
D: NA
V: TRBV29-1
J: TRBJ2-7
DNA: TGCAGCGTTGTGGGGGGGGGCAGGGAGCCCTACGAGCAGTACTTC
CDR3: CSVVGGGREPYEQYF

size: NA
D: NA
V: TRBV19
J: TRBJ1-3
DNA: TGTGCCAGTAGTGCCTCGAGCTCTGGAAACACCATATATTTT
CDR3: CASSASSSGNTIYF

size: once
D: TRBD1
V: TRBV10-3
J: TRBJ1-2
DNA: TGTGCCATCAGTGAGACCCGACAGGGGGCGCGGAATGGCTACACCTTC
CDR3: CAISETRQGARNGYTF

size: NA
D: NA
V: TRBV19
J: TRBJ1-4
DNA: TGTGCCAGTAGTATAGATCGGGGCGGGAGCCGAGAAAAACTGTTTTTT
CDR3: CASSIDRGGSREKLFF

size: NA
D: NA
V: TRBV19
J: TRBJ1-5
DNA: TGTGCCAGTAGTATAGCACAGCTAAGGAATCAGCCCCAGCATTTT
CDR3: CASSIAQLRNQPQHF

size: once
D: NA
V: TRBV7-9
J: TRBJ1-1
DNA: TGTGCCAGCAGCTTAGTGGCCGGGGTACCTTTCTTT
CDR3: CASSLVAGVPFF

size: NA
D: NA
V: TRBV6-5
J: TRBJ2-2
DNA: TGTGCCAGCAGTTATCAGGGCCCCAACACCGGGGAGCTGTTTTTT
CDR3: CASSYQGPNTGELFF

size: NA
D: TRBD2
V: TRBV5-6
J: TRBJ2-3
DNA: TGTGCCAGCAGCTCGGAGACTAGCGGGGGATATACGCAGTATTTT
CDR3: CASSSETSGGYTQYF